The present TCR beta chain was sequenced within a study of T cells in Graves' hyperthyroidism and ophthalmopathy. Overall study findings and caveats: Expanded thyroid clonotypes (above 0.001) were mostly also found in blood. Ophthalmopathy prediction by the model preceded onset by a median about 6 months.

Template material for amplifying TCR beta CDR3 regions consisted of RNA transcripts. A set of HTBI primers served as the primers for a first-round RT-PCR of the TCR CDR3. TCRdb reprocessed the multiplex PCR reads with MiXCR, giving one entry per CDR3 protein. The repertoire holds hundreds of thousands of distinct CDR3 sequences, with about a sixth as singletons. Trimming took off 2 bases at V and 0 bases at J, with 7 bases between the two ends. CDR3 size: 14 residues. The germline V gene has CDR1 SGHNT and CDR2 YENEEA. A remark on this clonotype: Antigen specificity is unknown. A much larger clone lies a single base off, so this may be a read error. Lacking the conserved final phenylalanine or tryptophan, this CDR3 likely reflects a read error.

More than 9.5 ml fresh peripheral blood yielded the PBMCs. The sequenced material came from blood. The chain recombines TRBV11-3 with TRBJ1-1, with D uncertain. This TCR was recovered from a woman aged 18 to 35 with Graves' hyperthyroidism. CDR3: CASSLPNMNTEAFS. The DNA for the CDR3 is TGTGCCAGCAGCTTACCCAACATGAACACTGAAGCTTTCTCT.